This entry lists 19 T cell receptor beta chains sequenced from one sample in a study of blood T cell repertoires in COVID-19. Measured with immunoSEQ multiplex PCR; TCRdb has only the in-frame clones, and not every one. The repertoire consists of 250,000 to 300,000 clones, with roughly 85% occurring once and the leading ten covering roughly 3%. The sequencing input was peripheral blood. The receptors come from a woman between 18 and 30 years old with acute or convalescent COVID-19.

This sequence joins TRBV5-1 and TRBJ2-2; D is undetermined. CDR1 is SGHRS, CDR2 YFSETQ, per germline. The CDR3 spans 13 residues. V shed 2 bases and J shed 6 bases, with 8 bases lying between them. The CDR3 protein is CASSFLDPGELFF. As DNA, the CDR3 is TGCGCCAGCAGCTTCCTAGATCCCGGGGAGCTGTTTTTT.

This clone was detected only a few times. V usage is TRBV4-2 and J usage is TRBJ1-1, with 7 nucleotides matching TRBD1. This CDR3 spans 16 amino acids. In germline, CDR1 is LGHNA, CDR2 YNFKEQ. V trimming: 1 base; J trimming: 1 base; junction bases outside the gene matches: 6. The CDR3 region has the DNA TGTGCCAGCAGCCAAGTTTTGACAGGGCGGAACACTGAAGCTTTCTTT. It yields the protein CASSQVLTGRNTEAFF.

This clone was detected many times. The chain has TRBV28 and TRBJ1-3, with D maybe TRBD1 (5 bases). This CDR3 has 15 amino acids. Germline V gene lookup returns CDR1 MDHEN and CDR2 SYDVKM. Trimming pared 1 base from V and 2 bases from J, leaving 9 bases between. DNA for the CDR3: TGTGCCAGCAGTTTATCGACAGTTACTGGAAACACCATATATTTT. Translated: CASSLSTVTGNTIYF.

The chain employs TRBV19 and TRBJ2-1, with D perhaps TRBD2 (5 bases). V was trimmed by 5 bases and J by 8 bases, leaving 16 bases between them. Germline CDR1 reads LNHDA; CDR2 reads SQIVND (reference sequence). This CDR3 region has 14 residues. Here the CDR3 DNA reads TGTGCCAGTAGTCCATCCCCCTGGGGAGATGAGCAGTTCTTC. Its protein is CASSPSPWGDEQFF.

This rearrangement joins TRBV18 to TRBJ2-3, with a tentative D call TRBD2 (5 bases). Trimming pared 5 bases from V and 5 bases from J, leaving 20 bases between. CDR3 length: 16 amino acids. The V gene's germline CDR1 is KGHSH and CDR2 LQKENI. CDR3 coding DNA: TGTGCCAGCTCAACTCGGGCAGGAATGGGAGAAGATACGCAGTATTTT. Its protein product is CASSTRAGMGEDTQYF.

The V gene is TRBV19, the J gene TRBJ2-3; 11 bases are shared with TRBD2. CDR3 size: 21 residues. The germline gives CDR1 LNHDA, CDR2 SQIVND (reference sequence). The trim removed 3 bases at V and 0 bases at J, leaving 17 bases unmatched. In nucleotides, the CDR3 is TGTGCCAGTAGTATTACCCCACCGGGTAGCGGGGGGGGAACTAGCACAGATACGCAGTATTTT. This encodes CASSITPPGSGGGTSTDTQYF.

V and J are TRBV28 and TRBJ2-4, with D possibly TRBD2 on 6 matching bases. This CDR3 is built from 16 residues. V gave up 10 bases and J gave up 0 bases, with 19 bases separating them. Germline V gene data show CDR1 as MDHEN and CDR2 as SYDVKM. The CDR3 loop reads CATRGFPHLAKNIQYF. Written as DNA, the CDR3 is TGTGCCACACGGGGGTTTCCACACCTAGCCAAAAACATTCAGTACTTC.

The chain links TRBV19 to TRBJ2-1, with D possibly TRBD2 on 5 matching bases. This CDR3 is built from 16 residues. Trimming shortened V by 4 bases and J by 8 bases, and 21 bases separated the two germline ends. CDR1 LNHDA and CDR2 SQIVND come from the germline V gene (reference sequence). CDR3 in amino acids: CASSKLLGGRIYEQFF. CDR3 nucleotide sequence: TGTGCCAGTAGTAAGCTCTTGGGTGGGAGAATCTATGAGCAGTTCTTC. Full variable domain (rest looked up from reference TRBV19 and TRBJ2-1): DGGITQSPKYLFRKEGQNVTLSCEQNLNHDAMYWYRQDPGQGLRLIYYSQIVNDFQKGDIAEGYSVSREKKESFPLTVTSAQKNPTAFYLCASSKLLGGRIYEQFFGPGTRLTVL.

This clone has only one observation. J is TRBJ2-2 and V is TRBV5-4, with TRBD2 matching over 11 bases. CDR1 is SGHNT and CDR2 is YYREEE in the germline V gene (reference sequence). V was clipped by 0 bases and J by 5 bases; unmatched bases: 3. The CDR3 runs to 16 residues. This chain's CDR3 is CASSLELAGATGELFF. DNA of the CDR3: TGTGCCAGCAGCTTGGAACTAGCGGGAGCAACCGGGGAGCTGTTTTTT.

This chain links TRBV29-1 with TRBJ1-4; the D is unclear. The germline V gene encodes CDR1 SQVTM and CDR2 ANQGSEA. V shed 5 bases and J shed 0 bases, with 7 bases lying between them. The CDR3 has 13 residues. The CDR3 region is CSVRGATNEKLFF. The CDR3 coding sequence is TGCAGCGTTCGGGGTGCAACTAATGAAAAACTGTTTTTT. Together with reference TRBV29-1 and TRBJ1-4, the CDR3 gives the full variable domain: SAVISQKPSRDICQRGTSLTIQCQVDSQVTMMFWYRQQPGQSLTLIATANQGSEATYESGFVIDKFPISRPNLTFSTLTVSNMSPEDSSIYLCSVRGATNEKLFFGSGTQLSVL.

This chain joins TRBV28 and TRBJ1-2; D not certain. Germline-derived CDR1 and CDR2 are MDHEN and SYDVKM. This CDR3 region has 18 residues. The V end was cut by 1 base, the J end by 5 bases, with 23 bases between. CDR3 region: CASSLYWPEEGQGYGYTF. The CDR3 bases are TGTGCCAGCAGTTTATATTGGCCGGAGGAGGGTCAAGGGTATGGCTACACCTTC.

This rearrangement joins TRBV5-6 to TRBJ2-2; D call uncertain. Germline V CDR1 and CDR2: SGHDT, YYEEEE. V lost 0 bases, J lost 8 bases, and 8 bases lay in between. The length of the CDR3 is 13 residues. As DNA, the CDR3 is TGTGCCAGCAGCTTGGTGAGCGCGGGGGAGCTGTTTTTT. Encoded protein: CASSLVSAGELFF.

The chain carries TRBV28 and TRBJ2-7, with 7 bases that match TRBD2. CDR3 size: 15 residues. In germline, CDR1 is MDHEN, CDR2 SYDVKM. V lost 6 bases to trimming and J lost 0 bases; unmatched junction nucleotides: 8. The chain's CDR3 is CASRSGGTLSYEQYF. As DNA, the CDR3 is TGTGCCAGCAGATCGGGGGGTACCCTCTCCTACGAGCAGTACTTC.

This clone was recorded once. The V gene is TRBV25-1, the J gene TRBJ2-1, with D hard to call. The germline CDR1 and CDR2 sequences are MGHDK and SYGVNS. The CDR3 loop spans 14 amino acids. Trimming removed 0 bases from V and 6 bases from J, with 9 bases in between. Written as DNA, the CDR3 is TGTGCCAGCAGTGAATATCTCAGTCCCAATGAGCAGTTCTTC. Its protein product is CASSEYLSPNEQFF.

This clone was observed a handful of times. This chain connects TRBV30 to TRBJ2-7; 7 bases are a match to TRBD1. Germline V gene data show CDR1 as GTSNPN and CDR2 as SVGIG (reference sequence). J gave up 3 bases and V 2 bases, and 13 bases lay outside the gene matches. The CDR3 spans 16 residues. The CDR3 DNA is TGTGCCTGGAGTCTCCCCTCCGGGACAGAAATCTACGAGCAGTACTTC. It specifies CAWSLPSGTEIYEQYF.

The J gene is TRBJ1-1, the V gene TRBV7-2, with D maybe TRBD1 (6 bases). Germline V CDR1 and CDR2: SGHTA, FQGNSA. The CDR3 runs to 14 residues. V lost 3 bases, J lost 1 base, and 9 bases lay in between. The CDR3 DNA reads as TGTGCCAGCAGCTTTGCCAGGGGGAACACTGAAGCTTTCTTT. It specifies CASSFARGNTEAFF. Complete variable domain (other parts from reference TRBV7-2 and TRBJ1-1): GAGVSQSPSNKVTEKGKDVELRCDPISGHTALYWYRQSLGQGLEFLIYFQGNSAPDKSGLPSDRFSAERTGGSVSTLTIQRTQQEDSAVYLCASSFARGNTEAFFGQGTRLTVV.

V gene TRBV27 combines with J gene TRBJ2-7; TRBD1 matches 10 bases. After removal of 0 bases from V and 3 bases from J, the junction contained 5 bases not matched to a gene. The CDR3 is made up of 16 amino acids. Germline CDR1 MNHEY, CDR2 SMNVEV (reference sequence). Written as DNA, the CDR3 is TGTGCCAGCAGTTTATCGGTGACAGGGGGCTACTACGAGCAGTACTTC. It encodes CASSLSVTGGYYEQYF.

The genes are TRBV5-6 and TRBJ2-7; D remains ambiguous. The V end was cut by 0 bases, the J end by 2 bases, with 6 bases between. Germline V gene data show CDR1 as SGHDT and CDR2 as YYEEEE. The CDR3 sequence is 13 residues long. The CDR3 loop reads CASSLDRTYEQYF. DNA for the CDR3: TGTGCCAGCAGCTTGGACAGAACCTACGAGCAGTACTTC. The entire variable domain, with the rest obtained from reference TRBV5-6 and TRBJ2-7, is as follows: DAGVTQSPTHLIKTRGQQVTLRCSPKSGHDTVSWYQQALGQGPQFIFQYYEEEERQRGNFPDRFSGHQFPNYSSELNVNALLLGDSALYLCASSLDRTYEQYFGPGTRLTVT.

The genes are TRBV7-6 and TRBJ2-7; 13 nucleotides agree with TRBD2. Germline V gene sequence: CDR1 SGHVS, CDR2 FNYEAQ. The CDR3 totals 15 residues. J lost 6 bases, V lost 2 bases, and 4 bases had no gene match. The CDR3 sequence is CASSLMGLAGSEQYF. DNA of the CDR3: TGTGCCAGCAGCTTAATGGGACTAGCGGGGTCCGAGCAGTACTTC.